These T cell receptor beta chains were read from a single sample in a study of blood T cell repertoires in COVID-19. This table comes from immunoSEQ multiplex PCR, and its TCRdb copy is limited to in-frame clones, with some not included. The sample carries hundreds of thousands of clones, more than 75% recorded once. Sequencing input: PBMCs or T cells enriched from blood (not recorded which). Source of these receptors: a man aged 25 to 40 with acute COVID-19. The CDR3 runs from the conserved cysteine through the conserved F or W. The D gene is left open where the match is weak. Clone size is shown for a subset of rows, as once, few, many or a class of expanded clone.

D | J | V | size | CDR3 | DNA
NA | TRBJ1-2 | TRBV9 | NA | CASSSGGSNYGYTF | TGTGCCAGCAGCTCGGGGGGCAGTAACTATGGCTACACCTTC
TRBD1 | TRBJ1-2 | TRBV5-1 | few | CASSLGQGAGYTF | TGCGCCAGCAGCTTGGGACAGGGGGCCGGCTACACCTTC
NA | TRBJ1-1 | TRBV5-1 | NA | CASSLTGKANTEAFF | TGCGCCAGCAGCTTAACAGGGAAAGCGAACACTGAAGCTTTCTTT
TRBD2 | TRBJ2-2 | TRBV6-5 | NA | CASSGTSGAGELFF | TGTGCCAGCAGCGGGACTAGCGGAGCCGGGGAGCTGTTTTTT
TRBD1 | TRBJ1-2 | TRBV29-1 | once | CSAEVSRTGGSNYGYTF | TGCAGCGCTGAGGTATCTCGGACAGGGGGCTCTAACTATGGCTACACCTTC
TRBD1 | TRBJ1-6 | TRBV7-9 | NA | CASSPYGQGENSPLHF | TGTGCCAGCAGCCCATATGGACAGGGTGAGAATTCACCCCTCCACTTT
NA | TRBJ1-1 | TRBV10-3 | NA | CAIRGDTEAFF | TGTGCCATCAGAGGGGATACTGAAGCTTTCTTT
NA | TRBJ1-3 | TRBV7-9 | NA | CASSLVGGSGNTIYF | TGTGCCAGCAGCTTAGTGGGGGGATCTGGAAACACCATATATTTT
NA | TRBJ2-6 | TRBV30 | NA | CAWRRSGSSGANVLTF | TGTGCCTGGAGGCGGAGCGGCTCCTCTGGGGCCAACGTCCTGACTTTC
TRBD1 | TRBJ2-2 | TRBV6-4 | many | CASSGTGDTGELFF | TGTGCCAGCAGTGGGACAGGGGACACCGGGGAGCTGTTTTTT
NA | TRBJ2-5 | TRBV5-6 | NA | CASSQPGVQETQYF | TGTGCCAGCAGCCAACCGGGAGTTCAAGAGACCCAGTACTTC
NA | TRBJ2-1 | TRBV11-2 | NA | CASSLEGTLPNEQFF | TGTGCCAGCAGCTTAGAGGGCACCCTGCCCAATGAGCAGTTCTTC
NA | TRBJ2-3 | TRBV30 | NA | CAWSVRGADTQYF | TGTGCCTGGAGTGTAAGGGGCGCGGATACGCAGTATTTT
NA | TRBJ1-2 | TRBV10-3 | NA | CAIRETDTNYGYTF | TGTGCCATCAGAGAGACTGACACTAACTATGGCTACACCTTC
NA | TRBJ1-2 | TRBV5-6 | NA | CASSLAGRGTYGYTF | TGTGCCAGCAGCTTGGCGGGCAGGGGAACCTATGGCTACACCTTC
NA | TRBJ1-2 | TRBV3-1/TRBV3-2 | NA | CASSLRGGLPRGYGYTF | TGTGCCAGCAGCCTGCGGGGCGGACTACCGCGAGGCTATGGCTACACCTTC
TRBD2 | TRBJ2-3 | TRBV10-2 | NA | CASSDPGLAGGGTQYF | TGCGCCAGCAGTGACCCCGGACTAGCGGGGGGGGGTACGCAGTATTTT
TRBD1 | TRBJ1-4 | TRBV2 | NA | CASETGDEKLFF | TGTGCCAGCGAGACAGGGGACGAAAAACTGTTTTTT
TRBD1 | TRBJ1-1 | TRBV7-9 | NA | CASSFRGQGITEAFF | TGTGCCAGCAGCTTTAGGGGACAGGGGATCACTGAAGCTTTCTTT
NA | TRBJ1-1 | TRBV11-2 | NA | CASSSKMRNTEAFF | TGTGCCAGCAGCTCTAAAATGCGGAACACTGAAGCTTTCTTT
NA | TRBJ2-7 | TRBV5-1 | NA | CASSALPGQTYEQYF | TGCGCCAGCAGCGCCCTCCCAGGGCAGACCTACGAGCAGTACTTC
TRBD1 | TRBJ1-6 | TRBV19 | NA | CASSPMTGRGSPLHF | TGTGCCAGTTCCCCGATGACAGGGCGAGGGTCACCCCTCCACTTT
TRBD2 | TRBJ2-1 | TRBV11-2 | NA | CASSLAGGRREQFF | TGTGCCAGCAGCTTAGCGGGGGGGCGTCGTGAGCAGTTCTTC
NA | TRBJ2-3 | TRBV5-1 | NA | CASSLYSGGTQYF | TGCGCCAGCAGCTTGTATTCCGGTGGTACGCAGTATTTT
NA | TRBJ2-5 | TRBV5-4 | NA | CASSLDFGTQYF | TGTGCCAGCAGCTTGGACTTTGGGACCCAGTACTTC
NA | TRBJ2-1 | TRBV18 | NA | CASSPWDTSEQFF | TGTGCCAGCTCACCATGGGACACCTCGGAGCAGTTCTTC
NA | TRBJ1-2 | TRBV4-1 | NA | CASSQGQANYGYTF | TGCGCCAGCAGCCAGGGACAAGCTAACTATGGCTACACCTTC
TRBD1 | TRBJ2-3 | TRBV29-1 | once | CSVEGTGPSTQYF | TGCAGCGTTGAGGGGACAGGGCCCTCTACGCAGTATTTT
NA | TRBJ1-6 | TRBV5-5 | once | CASSLTGDYNSPLHF | TGTGCCAGCAGCTTGACAGGCGACTATAATTCACCCCTCCACTTT
NA | TRBJ1-3 | TRBV30 | few | CAWAEGAWGNTIYF | TGTGCCTGGGCAGAAGGGGCGTGGGGAAACACCATATATTTT
NA | TRBJ2-1 | TRBV25-1 | NA | CASSELGGVYNEQFF | TGTGCCAGCAGTGAATTGGGCGGGGTCTACAATGAGCAGTTCTTC
NA | TRBJ2-5 | TRBV6-4 | NA | CASTPQGELETQYF | TGTGCCAGCACCCCTCAGGGTGAGTTGGAGACCCAGTACTTC
TRBD1 | TRBJ2-5 | TRBV7-9 | NA | CASSLLGTDQETQYF | TGTGCCAGCAGCCTACTGGGGACAGACCAAGAGACCCAGTACTTC
NA | TRBJ1-5 | TRBV5-4 | once | CASSLGGDLQPQHF | TGTGCCAGCAGCTTGGGGGGGGATCTTCAGCCCCAGCATTTT
TRBD1 | TRBJ2-1 | TRBV5-6 | NA | CASSLDRASQFF | TGTGCCAGCAGCCTGGACAGGGCGTCGCAGTTCTTC